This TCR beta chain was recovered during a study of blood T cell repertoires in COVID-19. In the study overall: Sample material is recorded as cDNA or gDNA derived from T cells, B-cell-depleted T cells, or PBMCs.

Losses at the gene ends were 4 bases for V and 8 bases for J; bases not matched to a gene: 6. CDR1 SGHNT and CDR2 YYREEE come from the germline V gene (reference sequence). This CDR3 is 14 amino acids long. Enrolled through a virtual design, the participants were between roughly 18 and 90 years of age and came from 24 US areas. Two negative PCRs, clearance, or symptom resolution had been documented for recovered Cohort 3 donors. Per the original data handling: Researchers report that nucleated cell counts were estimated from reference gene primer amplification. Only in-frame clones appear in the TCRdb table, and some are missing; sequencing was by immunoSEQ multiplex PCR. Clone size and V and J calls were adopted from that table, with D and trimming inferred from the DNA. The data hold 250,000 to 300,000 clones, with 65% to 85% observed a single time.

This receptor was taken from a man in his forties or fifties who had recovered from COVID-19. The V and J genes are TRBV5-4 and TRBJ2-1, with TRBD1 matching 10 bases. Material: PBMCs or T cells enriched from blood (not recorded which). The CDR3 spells CASSGRTGGYEQFF. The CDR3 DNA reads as TGTGCCAGCAGCGGCCGGACAGGGGGGTATGAGCAGTTCTTC.